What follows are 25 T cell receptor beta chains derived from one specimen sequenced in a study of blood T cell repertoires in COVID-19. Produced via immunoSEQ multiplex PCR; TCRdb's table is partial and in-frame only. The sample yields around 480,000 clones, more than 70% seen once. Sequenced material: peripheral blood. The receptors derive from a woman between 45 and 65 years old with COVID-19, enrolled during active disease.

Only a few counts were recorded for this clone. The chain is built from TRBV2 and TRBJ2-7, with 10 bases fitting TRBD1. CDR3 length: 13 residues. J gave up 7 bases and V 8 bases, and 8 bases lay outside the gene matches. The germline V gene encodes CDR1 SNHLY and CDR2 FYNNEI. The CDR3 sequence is CASVLGQGQEQYF. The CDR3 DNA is TGTGCCAGCGTTTTGGGACAGGGGCAGGAGCAGTACTTC.

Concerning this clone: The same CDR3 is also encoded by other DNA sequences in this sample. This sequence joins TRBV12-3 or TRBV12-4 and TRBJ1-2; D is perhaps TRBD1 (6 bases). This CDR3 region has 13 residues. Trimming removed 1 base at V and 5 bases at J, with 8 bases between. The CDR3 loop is CASSLGRGYGYTF. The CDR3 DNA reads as TGTGCCAGCAGTTTAGGCAGGGGTTATGGCTACACCTTC.

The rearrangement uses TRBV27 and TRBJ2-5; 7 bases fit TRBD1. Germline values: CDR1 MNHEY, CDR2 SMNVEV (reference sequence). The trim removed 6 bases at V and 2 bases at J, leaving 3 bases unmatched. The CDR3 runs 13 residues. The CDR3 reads CASSTGQQETQYF. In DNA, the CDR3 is TGTGCCAGCAGCACGGGACAGCAAGAGACCCAGTACTTC.

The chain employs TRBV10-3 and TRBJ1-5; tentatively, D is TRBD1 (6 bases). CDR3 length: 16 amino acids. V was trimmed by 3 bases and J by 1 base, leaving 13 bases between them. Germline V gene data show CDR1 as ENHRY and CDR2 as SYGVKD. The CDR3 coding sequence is TGTGCCATCAGTGAAAGAGGGGGACAAAGCAATCAGCCCCAGCATTTT. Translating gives CAISERGGQSNQPQHF.

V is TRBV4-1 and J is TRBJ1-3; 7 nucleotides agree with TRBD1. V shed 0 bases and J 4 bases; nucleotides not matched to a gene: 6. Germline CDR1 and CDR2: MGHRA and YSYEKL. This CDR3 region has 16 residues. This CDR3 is CASSQDKGAKGNTIYF. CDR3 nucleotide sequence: TGCGCCAGCAGCCAAGATAAGGGGGCGAAAGGAAACACCATATATTTT.

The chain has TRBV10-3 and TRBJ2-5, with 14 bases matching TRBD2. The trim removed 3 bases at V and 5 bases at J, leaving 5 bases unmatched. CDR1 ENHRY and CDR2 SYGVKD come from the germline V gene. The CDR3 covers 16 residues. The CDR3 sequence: CAISDARLAGGETQYF. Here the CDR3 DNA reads TGTGCCATCAGTGACGCGAGACTAGCGGGGGGGGAGACCCAGTACTTC.

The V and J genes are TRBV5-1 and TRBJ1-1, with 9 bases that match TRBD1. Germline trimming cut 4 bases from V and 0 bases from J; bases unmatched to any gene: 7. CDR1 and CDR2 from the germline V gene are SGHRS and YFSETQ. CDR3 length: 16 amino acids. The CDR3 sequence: CASSKLTGGLNTEAFF. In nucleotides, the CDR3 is TGCGCCAGCAGCAAACTGACAGGGGGTCTGAACACTGAAGCTTTCTTT.

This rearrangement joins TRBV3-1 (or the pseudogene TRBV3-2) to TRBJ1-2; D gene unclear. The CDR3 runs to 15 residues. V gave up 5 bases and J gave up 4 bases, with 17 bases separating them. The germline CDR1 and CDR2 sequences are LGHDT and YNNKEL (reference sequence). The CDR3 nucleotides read TGTGCCAGCAGCATTGTCCGGGGAAGCGGCTATGGCTACACCTTC. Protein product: CASSIVRGSGYGYTF.

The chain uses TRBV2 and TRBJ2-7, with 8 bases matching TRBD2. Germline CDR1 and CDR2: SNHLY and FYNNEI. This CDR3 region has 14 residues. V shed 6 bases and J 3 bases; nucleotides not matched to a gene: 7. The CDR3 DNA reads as TGTGCCAGCAGAAGCGAGCGGGAGAACTACGAGCAGTACTTC. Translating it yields CASRSERENYEQYF.

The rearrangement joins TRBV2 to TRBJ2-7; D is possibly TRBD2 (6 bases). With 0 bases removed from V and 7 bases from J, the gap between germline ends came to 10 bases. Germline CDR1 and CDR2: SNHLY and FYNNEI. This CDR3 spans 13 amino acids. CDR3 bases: TGTGCCAGCAGTGAAGCCCAAGGAGGGGAGCAGTACTTC. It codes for CASSEAQGGEQYF.

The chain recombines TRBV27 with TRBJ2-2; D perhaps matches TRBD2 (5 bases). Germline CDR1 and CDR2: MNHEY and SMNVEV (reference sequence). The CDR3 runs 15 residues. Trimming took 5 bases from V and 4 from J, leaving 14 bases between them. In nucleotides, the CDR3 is TGTGCCAGCAGTGTAAGACTGAGCGGCACCGGGGAGCTGTTTTTT. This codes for CASSVRLSGTGELFF.

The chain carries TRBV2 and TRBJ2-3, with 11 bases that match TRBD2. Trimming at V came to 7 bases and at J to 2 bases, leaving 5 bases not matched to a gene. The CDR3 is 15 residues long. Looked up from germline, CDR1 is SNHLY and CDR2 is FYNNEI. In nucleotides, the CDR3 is TGTGCCAGCAATCTAGCGGGGGGCACCACAGATACGCAGTATTTT. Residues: CASNLAGGTTDTQYF.

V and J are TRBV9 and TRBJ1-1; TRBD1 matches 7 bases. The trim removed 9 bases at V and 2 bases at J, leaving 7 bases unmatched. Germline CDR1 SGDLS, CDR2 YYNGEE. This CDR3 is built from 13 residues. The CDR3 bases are TGTGCCACTTCAGGGGGACTTAACACTGAAGCTTTCTTT. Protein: CATSGGLNTEAFF.

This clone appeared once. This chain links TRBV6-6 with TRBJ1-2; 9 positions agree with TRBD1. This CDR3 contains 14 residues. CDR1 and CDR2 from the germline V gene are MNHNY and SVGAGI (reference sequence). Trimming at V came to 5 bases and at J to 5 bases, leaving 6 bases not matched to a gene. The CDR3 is CASSAGTGRYGYTF. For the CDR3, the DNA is TGTGCCAGCAGTGCCGGGACAGGGCGGTATGGCTACACCTTC.

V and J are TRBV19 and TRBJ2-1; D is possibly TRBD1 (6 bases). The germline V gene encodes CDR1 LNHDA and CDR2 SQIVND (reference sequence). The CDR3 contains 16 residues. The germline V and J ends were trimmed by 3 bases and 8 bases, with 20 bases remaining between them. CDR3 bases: TGTGCCAGTAGTATGACAGGCAAACCCCTCGGCGATGAGCAGTTCTTC. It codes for CASSMTGKPLGDEQFF.

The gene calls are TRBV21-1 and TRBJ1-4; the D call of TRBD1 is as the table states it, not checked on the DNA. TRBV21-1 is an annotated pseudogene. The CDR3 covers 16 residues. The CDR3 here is CASSLGGLSGDEKLFF. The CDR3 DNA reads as TGTGCCAGCAGCTTAGGCGGCCTATCAGGGGATGAAAAACTGTTTTTT.

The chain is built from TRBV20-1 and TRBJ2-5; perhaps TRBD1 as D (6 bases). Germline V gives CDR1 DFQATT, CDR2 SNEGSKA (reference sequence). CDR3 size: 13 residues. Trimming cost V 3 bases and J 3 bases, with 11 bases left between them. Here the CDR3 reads CSASRAGEETQYF. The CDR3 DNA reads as TGCAGTGCTAGTCGGGCAGGGGAAGAGACCCAGTACTTC.

The CDR3 region is CASSLTRGSNQPQHF. CDR3 nucleotide sequence: TGTGCCAGCAGTTTGACCCGAGGTAGCAATCAGCCCCAGCATTTT. The V and J genes are TRBV28 and TRBJ1-5; D remains ambiguous. The V gene lost 3 bases and the J gene lost 0 bases, with 9 bases spanning the gap. The CDR3 runs to 15 residues. CDR1 MDHEN and CDR2 SYDVKM come from the germline V gene.

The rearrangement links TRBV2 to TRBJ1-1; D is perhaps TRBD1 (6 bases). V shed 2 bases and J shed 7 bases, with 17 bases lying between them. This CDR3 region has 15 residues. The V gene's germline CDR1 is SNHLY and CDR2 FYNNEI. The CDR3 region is CASSELGGGHGEAFF. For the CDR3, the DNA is TGTGCCAGCAGTGAATTGGGAGGGGGGCACGGTGAAGCTTTCTTT.

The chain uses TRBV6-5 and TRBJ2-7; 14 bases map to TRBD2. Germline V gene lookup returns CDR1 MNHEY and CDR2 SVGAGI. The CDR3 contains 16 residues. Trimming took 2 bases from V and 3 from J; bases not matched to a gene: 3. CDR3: CASSYAGLAGDYEQYF. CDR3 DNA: TGTGCCAGCAGTTACGCGGGACTAGCGGGGGACTACGAGCAGTACTTC.

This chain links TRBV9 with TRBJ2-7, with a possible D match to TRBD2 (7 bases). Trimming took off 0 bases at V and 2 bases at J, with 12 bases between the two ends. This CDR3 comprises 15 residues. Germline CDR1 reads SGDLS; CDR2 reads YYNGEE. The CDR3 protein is CASSVGRGLPYEQYF. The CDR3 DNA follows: TGTGCCAGCAGCGTAGGGCGGGGGCTTCCCTACGAGCAGTACTTC.

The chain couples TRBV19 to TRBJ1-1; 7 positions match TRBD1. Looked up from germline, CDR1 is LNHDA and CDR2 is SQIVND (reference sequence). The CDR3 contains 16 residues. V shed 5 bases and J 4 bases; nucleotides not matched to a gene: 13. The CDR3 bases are TGTGCCAGTAGTGACAGGGCTACCCACCAGGGCACTGAAGCTTTCTTT. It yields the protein CASSDRATHQGTEAFF.

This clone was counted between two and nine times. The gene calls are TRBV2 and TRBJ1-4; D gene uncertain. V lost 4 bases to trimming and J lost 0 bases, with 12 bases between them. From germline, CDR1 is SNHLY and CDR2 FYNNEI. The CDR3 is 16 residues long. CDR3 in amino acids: CASSGPFAATNEKLFF. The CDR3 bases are TGTGCCAGCAGTGGGCCTTTCGCTGCAACTAATGAAAAACTGTTTTTT.

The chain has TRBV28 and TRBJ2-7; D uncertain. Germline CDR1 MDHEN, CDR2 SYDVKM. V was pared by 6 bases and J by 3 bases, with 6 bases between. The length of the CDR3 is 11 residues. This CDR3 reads CASSSFYEQYF. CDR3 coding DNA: TGTGCCAGCAGCTCCTTCTACGAGCAGTACTTC.

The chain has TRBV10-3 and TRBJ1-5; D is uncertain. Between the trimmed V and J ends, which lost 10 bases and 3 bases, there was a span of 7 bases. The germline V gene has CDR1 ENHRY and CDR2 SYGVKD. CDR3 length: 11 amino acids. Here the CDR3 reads CASGFNQPQHF. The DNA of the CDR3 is TGTGCCAGCGGGTTCAATCAGCCCCAGCATTTT.